This T cell receptor beta chain was captured by sequencing in a study of blood T cell repertoires in COVID-19. On the study more broadly: The analysed material was cDNA or gDNA that came from T cells, B-cell-depleted T cells, or PBMCs.

With 5 bases removed from V and 4 bases from J, the gap between germline ends came to 14 bases. The germline V gene encodes CDR1 LNHDA and CDR2 SQIVND (reference sequence). The CDR3 loop spans 14 amino acids. Sequencing used immunoSEQ multiplex PCR; TCRdb keeps in-frame clones, though not all of them. Of fewer than 85,000 clones detected, roughly 89% appear once; the ten largest clones hold more than 4.5%. The chain couples TRBV19 to TRBJ1-2, with D uncertain. The sequence was obtained from a man in his sixties with acute or convalescent COVID-19. The material sequenced was peripheral blood. The CDR3 protein is CASSPPEEAYGYTF. The CDR3 nucleotides read TGTGCCAGTAGTCCACCCGAGGAAGCCTATGGCTACACCTTC.